This paragraph reports one TCR beta chain. This record belongs to a study of technical replicates of blood from several donors. Germline CDR1 SGHTA, CDR2 FQGTGA. The ends lost 0 bases at V and 0 bases at J; junction bases unmatched: 0. CDR3 size: 15 residues. Measured with immunoSEQ multiplex PCR; TCRdb has only the in-frame clones, and not every one. This table holds some 74,000 clones, just under 97% found once. The J gene is TRBJ2-3, the V gene TRBV7-3; 7 bases are shared with TRBD2. This receptor was identified in a human donor in good health. Sequencing was carried out using T cells isolated from PBMCs. CDR3 bases: TGTGCCAGCAGCTTAACGCGGGGGAGCACAGATACGCAGTATTTT. Protein product: CASSLTRGSTDTQYF. Full variable domain (rest looked up from reference TRBV7-3 and TRBJ2-3): GAGVSQTPSNKVTEKGKYVELRCDPISGHTALYWYRQSLGQGPEFLIYFQGTGAADDSGLPNDRFFAVRPEGSVSTLKIQRTERGDSAVYLCASSLTRGSTDTQYFGPGTRLTVL.